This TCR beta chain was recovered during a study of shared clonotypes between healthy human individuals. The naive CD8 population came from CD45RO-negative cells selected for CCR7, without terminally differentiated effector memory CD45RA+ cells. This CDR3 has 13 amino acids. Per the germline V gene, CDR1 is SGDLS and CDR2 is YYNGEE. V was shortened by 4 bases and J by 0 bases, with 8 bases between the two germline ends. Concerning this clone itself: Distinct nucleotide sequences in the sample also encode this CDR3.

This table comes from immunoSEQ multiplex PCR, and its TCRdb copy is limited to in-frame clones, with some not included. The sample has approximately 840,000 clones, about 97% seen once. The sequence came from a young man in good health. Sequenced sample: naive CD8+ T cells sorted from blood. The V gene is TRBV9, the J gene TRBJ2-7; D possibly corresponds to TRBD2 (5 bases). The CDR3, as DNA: TGTGCCAGCAGCTCTGGGAGCTCCTACGAGCAGTACTTC. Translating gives CASSSGSSYEQYF.